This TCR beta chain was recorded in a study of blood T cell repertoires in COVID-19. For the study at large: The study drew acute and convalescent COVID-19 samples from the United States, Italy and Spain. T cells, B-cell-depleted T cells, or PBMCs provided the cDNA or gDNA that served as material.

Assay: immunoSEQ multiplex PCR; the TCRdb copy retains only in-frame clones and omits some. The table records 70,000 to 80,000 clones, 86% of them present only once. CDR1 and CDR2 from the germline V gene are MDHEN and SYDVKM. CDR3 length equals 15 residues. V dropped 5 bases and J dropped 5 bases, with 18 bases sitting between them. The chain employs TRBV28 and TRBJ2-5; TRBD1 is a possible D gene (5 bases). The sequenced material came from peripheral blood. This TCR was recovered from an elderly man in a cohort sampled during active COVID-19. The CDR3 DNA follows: TGTGCCAGCAGTGTCAGGGTTGGTTTGAGGGAGACCCAGTACTTC. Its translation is CASSVRVGLRETQYF.